One sample yielded the 9 T cell receptor beta chains listed below, sequenced in a study of blood T cell repertoires in COVID-19. The table came from immunoSEQ multiplex PCR; TCRdb's copy has only in-frame clones and leaves some out. The sample records 90,000 to 120,000 clones, approximately 89% being singletons. Sequences were obtained from peripheral blood. The source of these receptors is a man in his sixties with acute or convalescent COVID-19.

This clone occurred a few times. This rearrangement joins TRBV7-3 to TRBJ2-3; weak D call: TRBD2 (5 bases). Germline CDR1 and CDR2: SGHTA and FQGTGA. Trimming took off 3 bases at V and 0 bases at J, with 13 bases between the two ends. The CDR3 loop spans 16 amino acids. Here the CDR3 reads CASSLGSSPSTDTQYF. CDR3 coding DNA: TGTGCCAGCAGCTTGGGGAGCAGCCCTAGCACAGATACGCAGTATTTT.

The chain recombines TRBV7-9 with TRBJ1-2; D uncertain. Trimming cost V 0 bases and J 6 bases, with 8 bases left between them. Germline V gene lookup returns CDR1 SEHNR and CDR2 FQNEAQ (reference sequence). This CDR3 spans 13 amino acids. The CDR3 is CASSLASGNGYTF. DNA for the CDR3: TGTGCCAGCAGCTTAGCGTCCGGGAATGGCTACACCTTC.

The gene calls are TRBV7-3 and TRBJ2-1; D unclear. Per the germline V gene, CDR1 is SGHTA and CDR2 is FQGTGA. Trimming stripped 2 bases from V and 7 bases from J, with 12 bases between. The CDR3 covers 14 residues. The CDR3 loop is CASSLRNRRNEQFF. The DNA for the CDR3 is TGTGCCAGCAGCTTACGGAATAGGCGGAATGAGCAGTTCTTC.

This chain uses TRBV19 with TRBJ1-1; D ambiguous. Germline V gene sequence: CDR1 LNHDA, CDR2 SQIVND (reference sequence). Trimming stripped 3 bases from V and 3 bases from J, with 8 bases between. This CDR3 contains 13 residues. The CDR3 loop reads CASSIARHTEAFF. CDR3 bases: TGTGCCAGTAGTATCGCGAGGCACACTGAAGCTTTCTTT.

This clone was counted once. The chain recombines TRBV5-8 with TRBJ2-5; 9 bases fit TRBD1. V trimming: 2 bases; J trimming: 2 bases; junction bases outside the gene matches: 1. This CDR3 comprises 14 residues. Germline CDR1 SGHTS, CDR2 YDEGEE. In DNA, the CDR3 is TGTGCCAGCAGCTTTGGGACAGGGCAAGAGACCCAGTACTTC. Translated, it gives CASSFGTGQETQYF.

This clone has a single count. This chain joins TRBV28 and TRBJ2-1; D is ambiguous. V was cut by 3 bases and J by 5 bases, with 8 bases left in between. This CDR3 is built from 13 residues. Germline V gene data show CDR1 as MDHEN and CDR2 as SYDVKM. CDR3 sequence (DNA): TGTGCCAGCAGTTTGGGCCACAACAATGAGCAGTTCTTC. This encodes CASSLGHNNEQFF.

The rearrangement uses TRBV11-3 and TRBJ1-1, with 9 bases matching TRBD1. Per the germline V gene, CDR1 is SGHNT and CDR2 is YENEEA. V shed 5 bases, J shed 6 bases, and the junction held 7 bases outside the gene matches. The CDR3 has 14 amino acids. As DNA, the CDR3 is TGTGCCAGCAGCCCCCGGGACAGGGAGGCTGAAGCTTTCTTT. This translates into CASSPRDREAEAFF.

The chain is built from TRBV29-1 and TRBJ2-7; the match to TRBD2 covers 7 bases. The CDR3 has 14 amino acids. The V gene end was trimmed by 4 bases and the J gene end by 4 bases; junction bases not matched to a gene: 10. The germline gives CDR1 SQVTM, CDR2 ANQGSEA. The CDR3 DNA is TGCAGCGTTGCTTCTTTGGGGGGAGGGTACGAGCAGTACTTC. Translation gives CSVASLGGGYEQYF.

The genes are TRBV6-1 and TRBJ2-7; D not resolved. This CDR3 is 13 amino acids long. The V end lost 2 bases, the J end lost 3 bases, and 8 bases lay between the germline ends. Germline loops: CDR1 MNHNS, CDR2 SASEGT. DNA for the CDR3: TGTGCCAGCAGTGAATCCCCCAACTACGAGCAGTACGTC. Residues: CASSESPNYEQYV.